These T cell receptor beta chains were read from a single sample in a study of blood T cell repertoires in COVID-19. Assay: immunoSEQ multiplex PCR; the TCRdb copy retains only in-frame clones and omits some. The table records 50,000 to 70,000 clones, 90% of them present only once. Sequencing was carried out using peripheral blood. Receptor source: a woman older than 75 with active COVID-19. Each CDR3 is given with its conserved first and last residue. Each record gives: V gene, J gene, CDR3 length, CDR3 protein.

>TRBV5-8|TRBJ2-3|16
CASSDRLAGVTDTQYF
>TRBV28|TRBJ2-1|14
CASSLSRLADEQFF
>TRBV7-9|TRBJ1-2|13
CASSPGQNYGYTF
>TRBV15|TRBJ2-5|13
CATSPSTGETQYF
>TRBV28|TRBJ1-5|14
CASRPRQGQQPQHF
>TRBV10-1|TRBJ2-1|17
CASSTGLADFSYNEQFF
>TRBV29-1|TRBJ1-1|16
CSVVRHPQGARTEAFF
>TRBV2|TRBJ2-1|14
CASIRSPGLNEQFF
>TRBV2|TRBJ1-6|14
CASSLWDRGSPLHF
>TRBV11-2|TRBJ2-7|17
CASRGGDDRGRWHEQYF
>TRBV7-2|TRBJ2-3|17
CASSFGTSGSGADTQYF
>TRBV6-1|TRBJ2-7|16
CASSAQGVKLSYEQYF
>TRBV12-3/TRBV12-4|TRBJ2-4|13
CASRAGEVGIQYF
>TRBV14|TRBJ1-2|16
CASSPLTAGSNYGYTF
>TRBV7-9|TRBJ1-3|15
CASSVGQGAGNTIYF
>TRBV6-5|TRBJ2-7|13
CASSQLAGYEQYF
>TRBV7-6|TRBJ2-7|15
CASSPSRGSSYEQYF